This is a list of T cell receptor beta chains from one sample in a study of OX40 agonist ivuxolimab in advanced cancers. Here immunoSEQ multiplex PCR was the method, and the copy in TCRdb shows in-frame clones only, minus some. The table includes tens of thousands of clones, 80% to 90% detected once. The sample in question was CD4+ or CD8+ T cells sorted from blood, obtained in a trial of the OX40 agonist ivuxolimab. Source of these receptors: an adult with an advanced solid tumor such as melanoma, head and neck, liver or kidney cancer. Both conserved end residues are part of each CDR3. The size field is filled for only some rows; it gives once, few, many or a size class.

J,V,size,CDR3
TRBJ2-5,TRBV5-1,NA,CASTKEGTGGGTETQYF
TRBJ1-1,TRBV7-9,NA,CASSLVVGNTEAFF
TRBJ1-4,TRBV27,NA,CASSLSPDRRNEKLFF
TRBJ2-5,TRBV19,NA,CASSMIAETQYF
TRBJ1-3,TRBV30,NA,CAWSATGGNTIYF
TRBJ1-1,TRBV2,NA,CASSEALPAMNTEAFF
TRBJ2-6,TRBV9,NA,CASSGTGVSGANVLTF
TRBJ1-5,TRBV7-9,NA,CASSLTGDGNQPQHF
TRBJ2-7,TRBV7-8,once,CASSGHSGIYEQYF
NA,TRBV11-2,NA,CASSHGSYEQFF
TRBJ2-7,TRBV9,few,CASSVGGSGEQYF
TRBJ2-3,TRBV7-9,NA,CASSLELDTDTQYF
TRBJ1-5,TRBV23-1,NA,CANTKRSESNQPQHF
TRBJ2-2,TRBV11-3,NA,CASSLGTGGFITGELFF
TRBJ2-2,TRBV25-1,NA,CASSPRQGQNTGELFF
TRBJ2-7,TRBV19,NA,CASSTSGTYEQYF
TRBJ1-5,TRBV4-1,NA,CASSRQDSSNQPQHF
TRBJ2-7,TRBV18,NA,CASSPRAGDAYEQYF
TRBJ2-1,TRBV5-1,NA,CASSLFPSGGSYNEQFF
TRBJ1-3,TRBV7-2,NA,CASSLDRGSGNTIYF
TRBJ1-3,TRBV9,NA,CASSPLGGFGNTIYF
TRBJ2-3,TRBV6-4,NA,CASRAGTVETDTQYF
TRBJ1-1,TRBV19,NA,CASKIQGGGNTEAFF
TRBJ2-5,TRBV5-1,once,CASSLGDRGETQYF
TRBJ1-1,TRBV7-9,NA,CASSLTPQGSTEAFF
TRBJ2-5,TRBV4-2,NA,CASSLEAGAQYF
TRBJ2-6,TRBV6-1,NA,CASSEDTPAGGANVLTF
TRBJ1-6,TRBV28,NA,CASSFNRGHSPLHF
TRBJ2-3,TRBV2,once,CASSAGQDSTDTQYF
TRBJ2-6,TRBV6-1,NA,CASLPGGSGANVLTF
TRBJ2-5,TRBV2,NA,CASSGADPKETQYF
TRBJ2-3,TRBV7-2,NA,CASSLVQGAKDTQYF
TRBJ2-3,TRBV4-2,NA,CASSQAGPGLAGGLDTDTQYF
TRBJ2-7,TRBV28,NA,CASADRATYYEQYF
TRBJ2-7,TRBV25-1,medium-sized,CASSDSIGESYEQYF
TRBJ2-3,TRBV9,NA,CASSVDGTNTDTQYF
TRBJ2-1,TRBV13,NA,CASSSPNSYNEQFF
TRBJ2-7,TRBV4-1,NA,CASSPRTDWDEQYF
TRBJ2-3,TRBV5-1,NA,CASSLVLAGGLSTDTQYF
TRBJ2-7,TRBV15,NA,CATSRVGSGTSYEQYF
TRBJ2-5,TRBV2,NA,CASSALQSLVQETQYF
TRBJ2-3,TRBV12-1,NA,CASSMSPSGTSGKLDTQYF
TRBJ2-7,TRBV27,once,CASSLLAPHYEQYF
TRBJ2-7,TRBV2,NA,CASSEGWEQYF
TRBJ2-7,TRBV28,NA,CASSFPAQNYEQYF
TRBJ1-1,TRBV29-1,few,CSVARADTEAFF
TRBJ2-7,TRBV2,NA,CASSELSVFAGDEQYF
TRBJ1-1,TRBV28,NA,CASSRGDRLNTEAFF
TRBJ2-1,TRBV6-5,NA,CASSYGGINNEQFF
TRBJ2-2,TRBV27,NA,CASANVENTGELFF
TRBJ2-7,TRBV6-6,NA,CASSLGRGSYEQYF
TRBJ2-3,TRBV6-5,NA,CASSYGRGASTDTQYF
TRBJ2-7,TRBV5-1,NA,CASSFGLAGVRLYEQYF
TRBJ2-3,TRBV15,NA,CATSRADRIADTQYF